The present TCR beta chain was sequenced within a study of shared clonotypes between healthy human individuals. Study in general: For every donor, three CD4 naive, three CD4 memory, two CD8 naive and one CD8 memory plates were used.

Germline assignment: CDR1 MGHRA and CDR2 YSYEKL. After removal of 4 bases from V and 5 bases from J, the junction contained 10 bases not matched to a gene. The CDR3 totals 16 residues. TCRdb's copy holds only in-frame clones and misses some; the assay was immunoSEQ multiplex PCR. The sample records 1.5 million to 2.5 million clones, about 95% being singletons. In the naive CD8 group, cells lacked CD45RO and were positively selected for CCR7, so terminally differentiated effector memory CD45RA+ cells were left out. This chain connects TRBV4-1 to TRBJ2-1; the match to TRBD2 covers 8 bases. This receptor was taken from a man younger than 35 in good health. The sample was naive CD8+ T cells sorted from blood. DNA of the CDR3: TGCGCCAGCAGCCCGCCCGGTCGGGGGGGCCACAATGAGCAGTTCTTC. Its protein is CASSPPGRGGHNEQFF.